This entry lists 6 T cell receptor beta chains sequenced from one sample in a study of blood T cell repertoires in COVID-19. Sequencing used immunoSEQ multiplex PCR; TCRdb keeps in-frame clones, though not all of them. The sample contains over 200,000 clones, 80% to 85% of which appear only once. The specimen sequenced was PBMCs or T cells enriched from blood (not recorded which). All receptors come from a woman between 45 and 65 years old with acute COVID-19.

V gene TRBV18 combines with J gene TRBJ1-2, with D unresolved. Germline CDR1 and CDR2: KGHSH and LQKENI. The V end lost 3 bases, the J end lost 4 bases, and 15 bases lay between the germline ends. This CDR3 has 15 amino acids. CDR3 in DNA: TGTGCCAGCTCACCCCTCCCCGACACCAGCTATGGCTACACCTTC. Translated, it gives CASSPLPDTSYGYTF.

This chain joins TRBV4-3 and TRBJ2-3, with a tentative D call TRBD2 (6 bases). This CDR3 has 15 residues. Deletions cut 1 base from V and 4 bases from J, with 12 bases between. The germline gives CDR1 LGHNA, CDR2 YSLEER. CDR3 sequence reads: CASSQALATADTQYF. Written as DNA, the CDR3 is TGCGCCAGCAGCCAAGCACTAGCTACCGCAGATACGCAGTATTTT.

This rearrangement joins TRBV5-1 to TRBJ2-3; 7 nucleotides align to TRBD1. Trimming took 0 bases from V and 1 from J; bases not matched to a gene: 8. Germline loops: CDR1 SGHRS, CDR2 YFSETQ. The CDR3 has 17 residues. CDR3 coding DNA: TGCGCCAGCAGCTTGGGACTGACAGGGTCTGGCACAGATACGCAGTATTTT. It yields the protein CASSLGLTGSGTDTQYF.

This clone was counted between two and nine times. V usage is TRBV9 and J usage is TRBJ2-5; D may be TRBD1 (6 bases). The germline CDR1 and CDR2 sequences are SGDLS and YYNGEE. The V end lost 4 bases, the J end lost 1 base, and 11 bases lay between the germline ends. CDR3 size: 14 residues. The CDR3 DNA is TGTGCCAGCAGCCCAGGGGCGCCCCAAGAGACCCAGTACTTC. Residues: CASSPGAPQETQYF.

The CDR3 DNA sequence: TGTGCCAGTAGTGGGGATGTCGGGGTCCTGACCTCGGTATATCAGCCCCAGCATTTT. As protein: CASSGDVGVLTSVYQPQHF. This rearrangement joins TRBV19 to TRBJ1-5; D is unresolved. This CDR3 contains 19 residues. Germline V gene lookup returns CDR1 LNHDA and CDR2 SQIVND (reference sequence). Trimming pared 5 bases from V and 5 bases from J, leaving 28 bases between. The full variable domain, its missing parts supplied by reference TRBV19 and TRBJ1-5, is DGGITQSPKYLFRKEGQNVTLSCEQNLNHDAMYWYRQDPGQGLRLIYYSQIVNDFQKGDIAEGYSVSREKKESFPLTVTSAQKNPTAFYLCASSGDVGVLTSVYQPQHFGDGTRLSIL.

For the CDR3, the DNA is TGCGCCAGCAGCCCATCGTCGGGGACAGGGGGCGAAGGCTACACCTTC. Protein sequence: CASSPSSGTGGEGYTF. The V gene is TRBV5-1, the J gene TRBJ1-2; 12 bases are a match to TRBD1. The CDR3 has 16 residues. V was clipped by 4 bases and J by 8 bases; unmatched bases: 12. CDR1 is SGHRS and CDR2 is YFSETQ in the germline V gene.